This entry lists 9 T cell receptor beta chains sequenced from one sample in a study of PD-1 blockade in classical Hodgkin lymphoma. Documented time point: cycle 4 day 1 (C4D1), after 5 to 7 weeks of nivolumab. Each patient experienced a relapse that followed autologous stem cell transplantation, and brentuximab vedotin exposure varied. Generated by immunoSEQ multiplex PCR, the TCRdb table keeps only in-frame clones and is missing some. Among around 13,000 clones, 65% to 85% were seen once, and the ten largest hold about 15%. Sequencing used peripheral blood mononuclear cells (PBMCs), obtained before the fourth cycle of nivolumab. The receptor source for this set is a human donor with classical Hodgkin lymphoma.

This chain joins TRBV6-6 and TRBJ2-1; TRBD2 aligns across 11 bases. The CDR3 totals 16 residues. Germline assignment: CDR1 MNHNY and CDR2 SVGAGI (reference sequence). V shed 5 bases, J shed 9 bases, and the junction held 12 bases outside the gene matches. The CDR3 loop reads CASSLLTSGAGGEQFF. The CDR3 DNA sequence: TGTGCCAGCAGTCTCCTGACTAGCGGGGCAGGCGGTGAGCAGTTCTTC.

In this sample, this clone turned up once. This chain joins TRBV19 and TRBJ2-5; D not certain. From germline, CDR1 is LNHDA and CDR2 SQIVND (reference sequence). The V end lost 4 bases, the J end lost 4 bases, and 13 bases lay between the germline ends. The CDR3 extends over 14 amino acids. CDR3 region: CASSTVRARETQYF. The CDR3 DNA follows: TGTGCCAGTAGTACCGTTCGGGCGAGAGAGACCCAGTACTTC. The whole variable domain, filled in from reference TRBV19 and TRBJ2-5, reads DGGITQSPKYLFRKEGQNVTLSCEQNLNHDAMYWYRQDPGQGLRLIYYSQIVNDFQKGDIAEGYSVSREKKESFPLTVTSAQKNPTAFYLCASSTVRARETQYFGPGTRLLVL.

V is TRBV28 and J is TRBJ2-5; possible D gene TRBD2, 5 bases. This CDR3 is 13 amino acids long. Germline V gene sequence: CDR1 MDHEN, CDR2 SYDVKM. The ends were cut back, 2 bases at V and 3 bases at J, with 7 bases in the middle. The DNA of the CDR3 is TGTGCCAGCAGTTTAGTGGGAGAAGAGACCCAGTACTTC. Protein: CASSLVGEETQYF.

This clone was detected only once. The V and J genes are TRBV18 and TRBJ2-7; 14 positions match TRBD2. The CDR3 has 16 residues. Germline values: CDR1 KGHSH, CDR2 LQKENI. J gave up 2 bases and V 6 bases, and 6 bases lay outside the gene matches. The CDR3 bases are TGTGCCAGCTCGCGGACTAGCGGGGGGCACCCCTACGAGCAGTACTTC. This gives the protein CASSRTSGGHPYEQYF.

There are a few counts of this clone. The sample has other DNA sequences that encode this CDR3 too. The chain links TRBV4-3 to TRBJ2-1; unclear D gene. V lost 1 base, J lost 0 bases, and 7 bases lay in between. This CDR3 spans 15 amino acids. Germline CDR1 reads LGHNA; CDR2 reads YSLEER. The CDR3 bases are TGCGCCAGCAGCCAAGTATACGGCTCCTACAATGAGCAGTTCTTC. Its protein is CASSQVYGSYNEQFF.

J is TRBJ1-1 and V is TRBV4-3, with 8 bases identical to TRBD1. V dropped 0 bases and J dropped 9; count of bases not matched to a gene: 3. Looked up from germline, CDR1 is LGHNA and CDR2 is YSLEER. The CDR3 loop spans 13 amino acids. In DNA form, the CDR3 reads TGCGCCAGCAGCCAAGATCAGGGGGCTCAAGCTTTCTTT. This gives the protein CASSQDQGAQAFF.

The chain links TRBV7-2 to TRBJ1-2; D call uncertain. The V end lost 2 bases, the J end lost 1 base, and 5 bases lay between the germline ends. The germline V gene encodes CDR1 SGHTA and CDR2 FQGNSA. This CDR3 has 13 residues. CDR3 nucleotide sequence: TGTGCCAGCAGCTTAAACAGTAACTATGGCTACACCTTC. It is translated as CASSLNSNYGYTF.

This chain links TRBV6-1 with TRBJ2-2; D possibly corresponds to TRBD1 (5 bases). V shed 6 bases and J shed 7 bases, with 15 bases lying between them. Germline values: CDR1 MNHNS, CDR2 SASEGT. The CDR3 is made up of 14 amino acids. The chain's CDR3 is CASSQGQKVGELFF. The CDR3 region has the DNA TGTGCCAGCAGCCAGGGCCAGAAGGTCGGGGAGCTGTTTTTT.

V is TRBV4-2 and J is TRBJ2-2; 10 bases align to TRBD2. The V and J ends lost 1 base and 4 bases, in that order; junction bases with no gene match: 3. The CDR3 is 16 amino acids. CDR1 and CDR2 (germline): LGHNA, YNFKEQ. In DNA form, the CDR3 reads TGTGCCAGCAGCCAAGCGGCTAGCGGGAGCACCGGGGAGCTGTTTTTT. Residues: CASSQAASGSTGELFF.